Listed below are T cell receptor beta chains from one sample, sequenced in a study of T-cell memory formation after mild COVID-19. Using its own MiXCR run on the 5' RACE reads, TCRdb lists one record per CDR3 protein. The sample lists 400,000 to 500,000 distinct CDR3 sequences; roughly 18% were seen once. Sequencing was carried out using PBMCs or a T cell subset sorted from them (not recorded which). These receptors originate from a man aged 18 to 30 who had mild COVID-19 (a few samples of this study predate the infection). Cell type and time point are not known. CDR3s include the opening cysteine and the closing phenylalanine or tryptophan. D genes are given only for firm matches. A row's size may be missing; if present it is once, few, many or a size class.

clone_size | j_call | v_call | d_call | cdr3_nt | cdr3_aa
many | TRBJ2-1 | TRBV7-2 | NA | TGTGCCAGCAGCTTAGGCCCGGGTCGGGGTGAGCAGTTCTTC | CASSLGPGRGEQFF
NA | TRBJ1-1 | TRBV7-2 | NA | TGTGCCAGCAGCTCGTTCTACTCGGACGGGCGACCTGAAGCTTTCTTT | CASSSFYSDGRPEAFF
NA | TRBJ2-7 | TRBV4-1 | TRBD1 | TGCGCCAGCAGCCAAACTGGGACAGGGGACTACGAGCAGTACTTC | CASSQTGTGDYEQYF
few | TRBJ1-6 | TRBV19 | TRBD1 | TGTGCCAGTAGTGCTCGGACAGGGAATTCACCCCTCCACTTT | CASSARTGNSPLHF
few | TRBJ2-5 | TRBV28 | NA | TGTGCCAGCGGCAGTGGAGGGACCCAGTACTTC | CASGSGGTQYF
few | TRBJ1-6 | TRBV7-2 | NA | TGTGCCAGCAGCGTCAGGGTTGAATCACCCCTCCACTTT | CASSVRVESPLHF
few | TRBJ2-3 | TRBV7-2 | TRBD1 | TGTGCCAGCAGCTTACGGCACCCGGGACAGGGGGCTGGGGCAGATACGCAGTATTTT | CASSLRHPGQGAGADTQYF
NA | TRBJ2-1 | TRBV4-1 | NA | TGCGCCAGCAGCCAAGATCTTAGGGCCGGGGGATCCTACAATGAGCAGTTCTTC | CASSQDLRAGGSYNEQFF
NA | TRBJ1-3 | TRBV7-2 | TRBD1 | TGTGCCAGCAGCGTCTACAGGGGCACCATATATTTT | CASSVYRGTIYF
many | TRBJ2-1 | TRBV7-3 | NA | TGTGCCAGCAGCTTACGAGGGGGCTCCTACAATGAGCAGTTCTTC | CASSLRGGSYNEQFF
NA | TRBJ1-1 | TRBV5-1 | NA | TGCGCCAGCAGCTTGGATTTATATAACACTGAAGCTTTCTTT | CASSLDLYNTEAFF
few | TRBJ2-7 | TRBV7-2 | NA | TGTGCCAGCAGTTTCGGGGGCCCCAGCTCCTACGAGCAGTACTTC | CASSFGGPSSYEQYF
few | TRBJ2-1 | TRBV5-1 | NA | TGCGCCAGCAGCTCAGTATACAATGAGCAGTTCTTC | CASSSVYNEQFF
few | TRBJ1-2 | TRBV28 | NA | TGTGCCAGCACTCCCTCCGGGCGCGGGGGCTACACCTTC | CASTPSGRGGYTF
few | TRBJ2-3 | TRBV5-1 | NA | TGCGCCAGCAGCCCCTCGGCCGGAGGAGATACGCAGTATTTT | CASSPSAGGDTQYF
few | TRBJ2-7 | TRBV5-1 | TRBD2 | TGCGCCAGCAGCTTCGGGGGACTAGCGGCCTACGAGCAGTACTTC | CASSFGGLAAYEQYF
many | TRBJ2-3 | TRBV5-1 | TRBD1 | TGCGCCAGCAGCTCTGTCGGACAGGGGGGAGATACGCAGTATTTT | CASSSVGQGGDTQYF
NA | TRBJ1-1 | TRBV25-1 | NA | TGTGCCAGCAGTGTGTACGAGGGATTGAACACTGAAGCTTTCTTT | CASSVYEGLNTEAFF
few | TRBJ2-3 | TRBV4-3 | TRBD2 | TGCGCCAGCAGCCAAGGGGCTGGGGTTGCGGGGGTCACGGATACGCAGTATTTT | CASSQGAGVAGVTDTQYF
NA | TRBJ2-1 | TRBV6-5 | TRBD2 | TGTGCCAGCAGTCCTAGCGGGGGGGCTTGGAATGAGCAGTTCTTC | CASSPSGGAWNEQFF
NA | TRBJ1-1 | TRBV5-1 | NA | TGCGCCAGCAGCTGGGGGACGAGTCACACTGAAGCTTTCTTT | CASSWGTSHTEAFF
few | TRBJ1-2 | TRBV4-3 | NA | TGCGCCAGCAGCCTCATCACCAGCAGGACACGGAATTCGGGCACTAACTATGGCTACACCTTC | CASSLITSRTRNSGTNYGYTF
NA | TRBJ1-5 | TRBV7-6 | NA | TGTGCCAGCAGCTTTTTCCGGCAGCCCCAGCATTTT | CASSFFRQPQHF
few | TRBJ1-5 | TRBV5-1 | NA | TGCGCCAGCAGCACCATTGGGGTAGGTCAGCCCCAGCATTTT | CASSTIGVGQPQHF
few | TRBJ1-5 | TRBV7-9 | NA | TGTGCCAGCAGCTCGACAGGAGATGAACGGCCCCAGCATTTT | CASSSTGDERPQHF
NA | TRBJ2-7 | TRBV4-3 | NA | TGCGCCAGCAGCCAAGATTTGGCCGGATCCTACGAGCAGTACTTC | CASSQDLAGSYEQYF